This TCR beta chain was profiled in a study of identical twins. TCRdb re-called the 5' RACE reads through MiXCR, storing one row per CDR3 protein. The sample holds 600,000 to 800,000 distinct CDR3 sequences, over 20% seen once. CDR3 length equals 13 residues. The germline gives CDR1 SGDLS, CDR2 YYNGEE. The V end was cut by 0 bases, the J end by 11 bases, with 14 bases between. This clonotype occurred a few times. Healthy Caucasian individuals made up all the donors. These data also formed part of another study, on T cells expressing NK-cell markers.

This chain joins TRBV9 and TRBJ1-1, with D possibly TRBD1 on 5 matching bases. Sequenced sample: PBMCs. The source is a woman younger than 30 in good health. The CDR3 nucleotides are TGTGCCAGCAGCGTAGAAAGAGGAAGGGGCGCTTTCTTT. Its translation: CASSVERGRGAFF.